The subject of this entry is one T cell receptor beta chain. Germline V gives CDR1 SGHRS, CDR2 YFSETQ. This CDR3 comprises 12 residues. With 4 bases removed from V and 0 bases from J, the gap between germline ends came to 3 bases. The data belong to a study of T cell responses to AZD1222 COVID-19 vaccine. Study in general: Some second doses came at about 4 weeks and others at about 12 weeks; these were pooled.

Method: immunoSEQ multiplex PCR; TCRdb's copy keeps in-frame clones and lacks some. The repertoire includes 200,000 or so clones, almost 95% of them detected once, and roughly 9.2% sits in the top ten. V and J are TRBV5-1 and TRBJ2-3, with D hard to call. The source was peripheral blood, collected on day 0 of AZD1222 vaccination. This clonotype was sampled from an adult in good health. The CDR3 DNA follows: TGCGCCAGCAGCGTAAGCACAGATACGCAGTATTTT. Its translation: CASSVSTDTQYF.